This T cell receptor (beta chain) stems from a study of early T cells in non-severe SARS-CoV-2 infection. This clonotype was seen only a few times. TCRdb reanalysed the 5' RACE reads using MiXCR and keeps one entry per CDR3 protein. The table includes approximately 66,000 distinct CDR3 sequences, about 13% detected once. Trimming took 3 bases from V and 2 from J, leaving 9 bases between them. The CDR3 is 13 residues long. Per the germline V gene, CDR1 is SQVTM and CDR2 is ANQGSEA. Source material: whole blood. This clonotype was obtained from an adult who was a healthcare worker with PCR-confirmed SARS-CoV-2 infection or an uninfected control (not recorded which). The chain joins TRBV29-1 to TRBJ2-3, with D possibly TRBD1 on 5 matching bases. The CDR3 loop reads CSVDRASTDTQYF. The CDR3 DNA follows: TGCAGCGTTGACAGGGCCTCCACAGATACGCAGTATTTT.